This entry is about one T cell receptor beta chain. Its cognate antigen is unknown. This record belongs to a study of graft-versus-host responses after intestinal transplantation. Overall study context: Recipients were all induced with anti-thymocyte globulin, then given tacrolimus and steroids for around 3 years. Study conclusions and caveats: GvH clones surfaced in recipient marrow, some emerging earlier in ileum or blood.

V was clipped by 4 bases and J by 3 bases, with 19 bases between them. The CDR3 spans 15 residues. CDR1 and CDR2 (germline): GTSNPN, SVGIG (reference sequence). Sequencing was performed with immunoSEQ multiplex PCR; in TCRdb, only in-frame clones are kept and a portion is missing. The table lists about 120,000 clones, about 95% of them singletons. This receptor was taken from a human donor who received an intestinal transplant. Sequencing used unstimulated CD8+ T cells sorted from spleen or lymph node cells, obtained before intestinal transplant. V is TRBV30 and J is TRBJ2-7; D possibly corresponds to TRBD1 (6 bases). The chain's CDR3 is CAWTFPGTYYYEQYF. The CDR3 bases are TGTGCCTGGACCTTCCCGGGGACATATTACTACGAGCAGTACTTC.